These T cell receptor beta chains were read from a single sample in a study of long-term antiretroviral therapy in people with HIV. Method: immunoSEQ multiplex PCR; TCRdb's copy keeps in-frame clones and lacks some. The sample gives around 39,000 clones, under 85% of which show up once; around 6.5% is in the top ten. The sample in question was unsorted PBMCs, obtained 1 year after starting antiretroviral therapy. Receptors were obtained from a man in his late teens or twenties with HIV. CDR3s include the opening cysteine and the closing phenylalanine or tryptophan. The order of the fields is V gene, J gene, D gene, clone size, CDR3 DNA, CDR3 protein. D genes are given only for firm matches. A clone size is listed for some rows: how often the clone was seen (once, few, many), or a class if it is expanded.

TRBV4-3	TRBJ1-1	.	.	TGCGCCAGCAGCCCCCGAACAGGGAAGGAGGCTTTCTTT	CASSPRTGKEAFF
TRBV15	TRBJ2-7	.	.	TGTGCCACCAGCAGCGATGCCAGGCCCTCCTACGAGCAGTACTTC	CATSSDARPSYEQYF
TRBV10-2	TRBJ1-2	.	.	TGCGCCAGCAGTGAGATAGGGACGAGTTATGGCTACACCTTC	CASSEIGTSYGYTF
TRBV6-1	TRBJ1-3	TRBD1	.	TGTGCCAGCAGTCGACAGGGGGGTGTTGGAAACACCATATATTTT	CASSRQGGVGNTIYF
TRBV6-7	TRBJ2-3	.	.	TGTGCCAGCAGTTACTCAAATTTCACTTGGTTCATACCAGATACGCAGTATTTT	CASSYSNFTWFIPDTQYF
TRBV4-1	TRBJ2-2	.	.	TGCGCCAGCAGCACTACCGGGGAGCTGTTTTTT	CASSTTGELFF
TRBV9	TRBJ2-1	TRBD1	.	TGTGCCAGCAGCGTATGGGACAGGGACTACAATGAGCAGTTCTTC	CASSVWDRDYNEQFF
TRBV7-3	TRBJ2-2	.	medium-sized	TGTGCCAGCAGCTCGAAGCTCGGGGAGCTGTTTTTT	CASSSKLGELFF
TRBV5-4	TRBJ2-5	.	.	TGTGCCAGCAGCTTGGCCTCGAGGGTTCAAGAGACCCAGTACTTC	CASSLASRVQETQYF
TRBV28	TRBJ1-1	.	.	TGTGCCAGCAAAATCCCGACGGACACTGAAGCTTTCTTT	CASKIPTDTEAFF
TRBV10-2	TRBJ2-1	TRBD2	.	TGCGCCAGCAGCGCGACTAGCGGGAGAGGCAATGAGCAGTTCTTC	CASSATSGRGNEQFF
TRBV12-5	TRBJ1-2	.	.	TGTGCTAGTGGTTTGTCTTCAGCGAAGGAAGGCTACACCTTC	CASGLSSAKEGYTF
TRBV6-6	TRBJ1-5	.	.	TGTGCCAGCATTCCGCAAGGAGGGAGATATCAGCCCCAGCATTTT	CASIPQGGRYQPQHF
TRBV18	TRBJ1-5	.	.	TGTGCCAGCTCACCTGGGGTTAGCAATCAGCCCCAGCATTTT	CASSPGVSNQPQHF
TRBV6-1	TRBJ1-2	TRBD1	.	TGTGCCAGCAGCCCGGACAGGGCTGGTGGCTACACCTTC	CASSPDRAGGYTF
TRBV11-2	TRBJ2-7	.	.	TGTGCCAGCAGCTTTCCGGGACTCAACGAGCAGTACTTC	CASSFPGLNEQYF
TRBV5-1	TRBJ1-2	.	.	TGCGCCAGCAGCTTGGAGAGGTCAGCGGGGAACTATGGCTACACCTTC	CASSLERSAGNYGYTF
TRBV7-8	TRBJ1-3	TRBD1	.	TGTGCCAGCAGCTTCCGCTTTAACCGGGACAGGGCATGGGAAAACACCATATATTTT	CASSFRFNRDRAWENTIYF
TRBV28	TRBJ2-5	TRBD1	.	TGTGCCAGCAGTTTAGCACTGCGCCGGGACAGGGGGCCCCAAGAGACCCAGTACTTC	CASSLALRRDRGPQETQYF
TRBV2	TRBJ2-1	.	.	TGTGCCAGCAGTGAATTCAGGAGCTTATACAATGAGCAGTTCTTC	CASSEFRSLYNEQFF
TRBV19	TRBJ2-7	.	.	TGTGCCAGTAGATCTATAGGATCCTACGAGCAGTACTTC	CASRSIGSYEQYF
TRBV10-2	TRBJ1-1	TRBD1	.	TGCGCCAGCAGTGTGGGACAGGGGAACACTGAAGCTTTCTTT	CASSVGQGNTEAFF
TRBV6-6	TRBJ2-7	TRBD1	.	TGTGCCAGCAGTAAGCCGGGACAGGGAATCGAGCAGTACTTC	CASSKPGQGIEQYF
TRBV29-1	TRBJ1-1	.	.	TGCAGCGTTGACAGGTCGAACACTGAAGCTTTCTTT	CSVDRSNTEAFF